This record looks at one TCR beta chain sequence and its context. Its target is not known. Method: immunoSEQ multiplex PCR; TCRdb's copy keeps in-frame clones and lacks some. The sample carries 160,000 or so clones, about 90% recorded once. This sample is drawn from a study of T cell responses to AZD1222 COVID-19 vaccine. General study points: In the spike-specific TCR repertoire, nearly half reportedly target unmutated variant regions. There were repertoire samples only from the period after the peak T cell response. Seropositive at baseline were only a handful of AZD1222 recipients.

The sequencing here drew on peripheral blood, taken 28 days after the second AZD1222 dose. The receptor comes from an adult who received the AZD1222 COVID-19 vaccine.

The CDR3 reads CAWSGQGAWSSPLHF. In DNA form, the CDR3 reads TGTGCCTGGAGTGGACAGGGGGCCTGGAGTTCACCCCTCCACTTT. The rearrangement joins TRBV30 to TRBJ1-6; 10 positions agree with TRBD1. Trimming removed 1 base from V and 9 bases from J; junction bases left unmatched: 6. This CDR3 is 15 amino acids long. Per the germline V gene, CDR1 is GTSNPN and CDR2 is SVGIG (reference sequence).